A single sample is the source of the 11 T cell receptor beta chains below, sequenced in a study of CD8+ T cells in alopecia areata. Sequencing templates came from extracted RNA that was reverse transcribed into cDNA. The table came from immunoSEQ multiplex PCR; TCRdb's copy has only in-frame clones and leaves some out. This sample carries about 130,000 clones, approximately 58% of them seen once, and the ten largest clones take 4.5%. Specimen: CD4+ T cells sorted from blood, collected at week 0. All receptors come from a human donor with alopecia areata.

This chain joins TRBV2 and TRBJ2-5, with D possibly TRBD2 on 5 matching bases. There are 14 residues in the CDR3. CDR1 SNHLY and CDR2 FYNNEI come from the germline V gene. V dropped 5 bases and J dropped 5 bases, with 15 bases sitting between them. The CDR3 DNA is TGTGCCAGCAGTATCCTAGAGGGCGGGGAGACCCAGTACTTC. As protein: CASSILEGGETQYF.

This chain links TRBV5-1 with TRBJ2-7; no clear D gene. Germline-derived CDR1 and CDR2 are SGHRS and YFSETQ. The ends were cut back, 4 bases at V and 0 bases at J, with 11 bases in the middle. The CDR3 covers 14 residues. The CDR3 sequence is CASSVTVDSYEQYF. For the CDR3, the DNA is TGCGCCAGCAGCGTAACAGTTGACTCCTACGAGCAGTACTTC. Full variable domain (rest looked up from reference TRBV5-1 and TRBJ2-7): KAGVTQTPRYLIKTRGQQVTLSCSPISGHRSVSWYQQTPGQGLQFLFEYFSETQRNKGNFPGRFSGRQFSNSRSEMNVSTLELGDSALYLCASSVTVDSYEQYFGPGTRLTVT.

The chain employs TRBV11-3 and TRBJ1-2; the match to TRBD1 covers 9 bases. Trimming cost V 5 bases and J 8 bases; bases outside gene matches: 9. In germline, CDR1 is SGHNT, CDR2 YENEEA. This CDR3 region has 14 residues. The CDR3 sequence: CASSQSRDREGYTF. CDR3 in DNA: TGTGCCAGCAGCCAGTCCCGGGACAGGGAAGGCTACACCTTC.

In its sample, this clone was seen a few times. This chain joins TRBV5-1 and TRBJ2-6; D remains ambiguous. The CDR3 runs 17 residues. V was cut by 3 bases and J by 1 base, with 14 bases left in between. Germline V lookup: CDR1 SGHRS, CDR2 YFSETQ. CDR3 bases: TGCGCCAGCAGCTCCGGATCCACCAGATCTGGGGCCAACGTCCTGACTTTC. Translation gives CASSSGSTRSGANVLTF.

This chain links TRBV5-1 with TRBJ2-5; TRBD2 is a possible D gene (6 bases). With 5 bases removed from V and 3 bases from J, the gap between germline ends came to 14 bases. Germline assignment: CDR1 SGHRS and CDR2 YFSETQ. This CDR3 is built from 14 residues. The CDR3 DNA reads as TGCGCCAGCAGAGTGGCGGGGCTTGAAGAGACCCAGTACTTC. Its translation is CASRVAGLEETQYF. Looking up the rest from reference TRBV5-1 and TRBJ2-5 gives the full variable domain: KAGVTQTPRYLIKTRGQQVTLSCSPISGHRSVSWYQQTPGQGLQFLFEYFSETQRNKGNFPGRFSGRQFSNSRSEMNVSTLELGDSALYLCASRVAGLEETQYFGPGTRLLVL.

This clone was seen just once. The chain recombines TRBV4-3 with TRBJ1-6, with a tentative D call TRBD1 (6 bases). The V end was cut by 6 bases, the J end by 6 bases, with 15 bases between. The CDR3 totals 15 residues. From germline, CDR1 is LGHNA and CDR2 YSLEER. The CDR3 DNA reads as TGCGCCAGCAGTCCTCAGGGACAAATTAATTCACCCCTCCACTTT. This sequence encodes CASSPQGQINSPLHF.

This chain links TRBV5-6 with TRBJ2-7, with 7 bases aligning to TRBD2. CDR3 length equals 15 residues. Per the germline V gene, CDR1 is SGHDT and CDR2 is YYEEEE. Germline trimming cut 4 bases from V and 2 bases from J; bases unmatched to any gene: 9. The CDR3 sequence is CASSTPGLSTYEQYF. CDR3 nucleotides: TGTGCCAGCAGCACTCCGGGACTATCGACCTACGAGCAGTACTTC.

V usage is TRBV2 and J usage is TRBJ2-7; D perhaps matches TRBD1 (6 bases). V lost 10 bases, J lost 0 bases, and 16 bases lay in between. Germline lookup yields CDR1 SNHLY and CDR2 FYNNEI. The CDR3 length is 14 residues. In DNA, the CDR3 is TGTGCCACCCAATTGGGGGCGACCTCCTACGAGCAGTACTTC. Amino acids: CATQLGATSYEQYF.

In regard to this clone: At one end the junction does not follow the germline gene, possibly because of a read error. This chain uses TRBV3-1 (or the pseudogene TRBV3-2) with TRBJ2-7; D remains unclear. The CDR3 has 8 residues. CDR1 LGHDT and CDR2 YNNKEL come from the germline V gene (reference sequence). CDR3 coding DNA: TGTGCCAGCAGCCAAGCGATCTTC. Translated: CASSQAIF.

The rearrangement joins TRBV6-5 to TRBJ2-5; D gene unclear. The CDR3 extends over 13 amino acids. The V and J ends lost 4 bases and 2 bases respectively, with 8 bases between them. In germline, CDR1 is MNHEY, CDR2 SVGAGI. The CDR3 nucleotides read TGTGCCAGCAGTTGGACGGAACAAGAGACCCAGTACTTC. Its translation: CASSWTEQETQYF.

The chain is built from TRBV9 and TRBJ2-3; unclear D gene. V gave up 0 bases and J gave up 2 bases, with 19 bases separating them. CDR1 and CDR2 from the germline V gene are SGDLS and YYNGEE. The CDR3 is 18 amino acids. The CDR3: CASSVGSSVSRLTDTQYF. CDR3 sequence (DNA): TGTGCCAGCAGCGTAGGGTCCTCTGTGAGTCGCCTCACAGATACGCAGTATTTT.